Reported below is one TCR beta chain. Its antigen is unidentified. This specimen comes from a study of blood T cells in healthy people across ages. For the study at large: Researchers report that template switching captured about one barcoded beta molecule per two T cells. Study observations and caveats: Observed TCR beta diversity per million T cells went down as age went up. This fall followed a roughly linear course with age.

This CDR3 comprises 14 residues. The germline CDR1 and CDR2 sequences are SQVTM and ANQGSEA. V lost 4 bases, J lost 4 bases, and 9 bases stayed unmatched. Extractions gave at least 5 micrograms of total RNA per sample. For the second PCR, which ran for 7 to 11 cycles, a sample-barcoded 5' primer and a J-beta primer mix were used. TCRdb processed the 5' RACE reads anew with MiXCR; each CDR3 protein has one entry. This sample has about 800,000 distinct CDR3 sequences, with about 62% found just once. The sample consisted of blood. This receptor was taken from a man aged 25-45 years in good health. The V gene is TRBV29-1, the J gene TRBJ1-2, with 7 bases fitting TRBD1. The CDR3 coding sequence is TGCAGCGTTGGAGAGCCGGGACAGATCTATGGCTACACCTTC. This codes for CSVGEPGQIYGYTF.